What follows is one T cell receptor (beta chain) and its context. V was cut by 2 bases and J by 0 bases, with 17 bases left in between. Germline CDR1 and CDR2: LGHDT and YNNKEL (reference sequence). This CDR3 has 18 residues. These data originate in a study of blood T cell repertoires in COVID-19. For the study at large: Collection of acute and convalescent COVID-19 samples took place in the United States, Italy and Spain.

Measured with immunoSEQ multiplex PCR; TCRdb has only the in-frame clones, and not every one. Among about 310,000 clones listed, about 90% were seen once. Recovered participants had two consecutive negative NP/OP PCR tests, healthcare professional clearance, or symptom resolution. The V gene is TRBV3-1 (or the pseudogene TRBV3-2), the J gene TRBJ1-3; no clear D. The source material was PBMCs or T cells enriched from blood (not recorded which). This clonotype originated in a woman aged 30 to 39 who had recovered from COVID-19. The CDR3 sequence is CASSQFLAQPFSGNTIYF. For the CDR3, the DNA is TGTGCCAGCAGCCAATTTCTAGCCCAGCCCTTCTCTGGAAACACCATATATTTT.